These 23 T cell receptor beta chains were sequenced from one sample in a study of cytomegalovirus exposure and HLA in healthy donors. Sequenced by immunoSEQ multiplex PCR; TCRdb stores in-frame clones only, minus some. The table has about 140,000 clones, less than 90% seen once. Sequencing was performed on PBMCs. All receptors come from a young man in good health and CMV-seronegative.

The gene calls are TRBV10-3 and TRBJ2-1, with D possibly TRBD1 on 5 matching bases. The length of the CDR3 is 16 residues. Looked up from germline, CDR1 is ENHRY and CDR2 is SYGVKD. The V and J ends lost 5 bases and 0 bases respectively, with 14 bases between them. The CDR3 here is CAISPRADGSYNEQFF. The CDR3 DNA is TGTGCCATCAGTCCCAGGGCCGATGGCTCCTACAATGAGCAGTTCTTC.

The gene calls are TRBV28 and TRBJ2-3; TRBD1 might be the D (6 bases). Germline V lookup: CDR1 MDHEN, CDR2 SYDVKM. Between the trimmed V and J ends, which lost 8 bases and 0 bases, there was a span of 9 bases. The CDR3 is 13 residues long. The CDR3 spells CASLDSSTDTQYF. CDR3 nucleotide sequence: TGTGCCAGCTTGGACAGTAGCACAGATACGCAGTATTTT. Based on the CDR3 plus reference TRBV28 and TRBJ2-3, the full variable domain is DVKVTQSSRYLVKRTGEKVFLECVQDMDHENMFWYRQDPGLGLRLIYFSYDVKMKEKGDIPEGYSVSREKKERFSLILESASTNQTSMYLCASLDSSTDTQYFGPGTRLTVL.

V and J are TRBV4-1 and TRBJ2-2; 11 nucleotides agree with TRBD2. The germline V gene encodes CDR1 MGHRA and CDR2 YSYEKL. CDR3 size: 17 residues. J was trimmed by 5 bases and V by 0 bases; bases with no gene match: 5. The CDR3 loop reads CASSQEVAGGRTGELFF. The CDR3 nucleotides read TGCGCCAGCAGCCAAGAGGTAGCGGGGGGGCGGACCGGGGAGCTGTTTTTT.

Here the CDR3 reads CASSFTDPGQGAYEQYF. The DNA for the CDR3 is TGCGCCAGCAGCTTTACAGACCCGGGACAGGGAGCCTACGAGCAGTACTTC. V and J are TRBV5-1 and TRBJ2-7; TRBD1 matches 9 bases. Trimming at V came to 2 bases and at J to 2 bases, leaving 11 bases not matched to a gene. The CDR3 has 17 amino acids. Germline CDR1 is SGHRS and CDR2 is YFSETQ.

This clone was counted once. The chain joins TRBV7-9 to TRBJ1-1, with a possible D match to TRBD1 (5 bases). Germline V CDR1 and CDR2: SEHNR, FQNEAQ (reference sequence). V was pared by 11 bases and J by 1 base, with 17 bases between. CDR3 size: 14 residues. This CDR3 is CAGVKTGENTEAFF. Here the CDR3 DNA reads TGTGCCGGAGTGAAAACAGGAGAGAACACTGAAGCTTTCTTT. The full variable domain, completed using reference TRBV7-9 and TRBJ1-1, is DTGVSQNPRHKITKRGQNVTFRCDPISEHNRLYWYRQTLGQGPEFLTYFQNEAQLEKSRLLSDRFSAERPKGSFSTLEIQRTEQGDSAMYLCAGVKTGENTEAFFGQGTRLTVV.

The CDR3 is CASSPRLGLAGVGYEQYF. In nucleotides, the CDR3 is TGTGCCAGCTCACCACGCTTAGGACTAGCGGGAGTTGGGTACGAGCAGTACTTC. The chain carries TRBV18 and TRBJ2-7, with 13 bases that match TRBD2. The germline V gene has CDR1 KGHSH and CDR2 LQKENI. This CDR3 has 18 amino acids. V lost 1 base, J lost 4 bases, and 10 bases stayed unmatched.

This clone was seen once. As DNA, the CDR3 is TGTGCCAGCCAACAGGACAGGAGGGTATATGGCTACACCTTC. Protein sequence: CASQQDRRVYGYTF. The chain links TRBV28 to TRBJ1-2; 7 bases map to TRBD1. V lost 8 bases, J lost 5 bases, and 11 bases stayed unmatched. Germline V gives CDR1 MDHEN, CDR2 SYDVKM. This CDR3 is 14 amino acids long.

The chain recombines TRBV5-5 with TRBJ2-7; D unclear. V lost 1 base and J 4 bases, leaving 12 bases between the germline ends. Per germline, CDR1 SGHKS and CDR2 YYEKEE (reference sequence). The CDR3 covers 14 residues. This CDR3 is CASSLTLMSYEQYF. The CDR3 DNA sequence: TGTGCCAGCAGCTTGACTTTAATGAGTTACGAGCAGTACTTC.

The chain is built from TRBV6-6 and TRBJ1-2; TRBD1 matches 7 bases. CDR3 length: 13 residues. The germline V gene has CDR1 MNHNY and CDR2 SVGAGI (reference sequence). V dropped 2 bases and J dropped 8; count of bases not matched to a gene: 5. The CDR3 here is CASSYGTAEGYTF. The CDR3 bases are TGTGCCAGCAGTTACGGGACAGCGGAGGGCTACACCTTC.

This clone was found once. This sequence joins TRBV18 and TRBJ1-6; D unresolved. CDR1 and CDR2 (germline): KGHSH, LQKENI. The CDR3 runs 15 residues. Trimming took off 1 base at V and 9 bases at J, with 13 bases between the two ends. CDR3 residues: CASSPQEPGGSPLHF. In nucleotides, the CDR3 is TGTGCCAGCTCACCACAGGAGCCCGGTGGTTCACCCCTCCACTTT.

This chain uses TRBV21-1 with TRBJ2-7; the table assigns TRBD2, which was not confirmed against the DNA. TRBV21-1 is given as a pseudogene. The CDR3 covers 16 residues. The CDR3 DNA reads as TGTGCCAGCAGCAAATATTTAAAGGCAGAGAGGGACGAGCAGTACTTC. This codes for CASSKYLKAERDEQYF.

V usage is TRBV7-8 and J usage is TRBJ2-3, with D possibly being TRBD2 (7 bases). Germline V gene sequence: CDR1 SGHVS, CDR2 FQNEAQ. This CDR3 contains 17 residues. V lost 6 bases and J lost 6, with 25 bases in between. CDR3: CASRPYNGRGAFDTQYF. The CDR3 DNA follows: TGTGCCAGCAGGCCTTATAATGGTCGGGGGGCCTTTGATACGCAGTATTTT.

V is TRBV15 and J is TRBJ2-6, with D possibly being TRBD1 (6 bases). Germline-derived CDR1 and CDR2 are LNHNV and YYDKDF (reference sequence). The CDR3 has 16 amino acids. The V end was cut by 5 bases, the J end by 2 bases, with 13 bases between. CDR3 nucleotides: TGTGCCACCAGCGATCAAACAGGGACTGGGGCCAACGTCCTGACTTTC. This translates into CATSDQTGTGANVLTF.

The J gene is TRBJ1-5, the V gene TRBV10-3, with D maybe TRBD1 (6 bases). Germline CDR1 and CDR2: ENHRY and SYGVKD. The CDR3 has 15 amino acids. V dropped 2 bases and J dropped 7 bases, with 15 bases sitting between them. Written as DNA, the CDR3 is TGTGCCATCAGTGAGGGGGGCAGGGATTACCAGCCCCAGCATTTT. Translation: CAISEGGRDYQPQHF.

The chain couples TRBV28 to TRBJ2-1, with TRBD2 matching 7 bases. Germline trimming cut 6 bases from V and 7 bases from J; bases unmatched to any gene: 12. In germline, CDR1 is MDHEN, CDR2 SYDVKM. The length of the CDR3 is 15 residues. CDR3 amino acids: CASRGWAGDSNEQFF. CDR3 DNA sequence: TGTGCCAGCAGAGGGTGGGCGGGAGATTCAAATGAGCAGTTCTTC.

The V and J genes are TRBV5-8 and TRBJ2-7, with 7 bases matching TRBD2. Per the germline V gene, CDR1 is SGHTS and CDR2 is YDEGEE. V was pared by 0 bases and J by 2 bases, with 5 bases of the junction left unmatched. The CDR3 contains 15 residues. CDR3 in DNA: TGTGCCAGCAGCTTGGCGGTGGCGGGGGCCTACGAGCAGTACTTC. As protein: CASSLAVAGAYEQYF.

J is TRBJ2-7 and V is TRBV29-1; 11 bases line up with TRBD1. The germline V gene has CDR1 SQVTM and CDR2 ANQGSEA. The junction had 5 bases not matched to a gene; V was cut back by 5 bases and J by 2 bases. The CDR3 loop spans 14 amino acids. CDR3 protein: CSVTGQGGAYEQYF. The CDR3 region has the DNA TGCAGCGTTACGGGACAGGGGGGCGCCTACGAGCAGTACTTC.

The CDR3 bases are TGTGCCAGCTCACTTAAGAGGGGGTTTGACACTGAAGCTTTCTTT. Residues: CASSLKRGFDTEAFF. The V call is TRBV18, the J call TRBJ1-1; D is perhaps TRBD1 (6 bases). This CDR3 contains 15 residues. Per the germline V gene, CDR1 is KGHSH and CDR2 is LQKENI. Trimming shortened V by 4 bases and J by 3 bases, and 15 bases separated the two germline ends.

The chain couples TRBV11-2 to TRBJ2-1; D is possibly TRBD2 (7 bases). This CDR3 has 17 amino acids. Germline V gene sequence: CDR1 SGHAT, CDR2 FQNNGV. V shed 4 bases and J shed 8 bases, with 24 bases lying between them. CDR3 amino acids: CASSSLSRGRLMDEQFF. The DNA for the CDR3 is TGTGCCAGCAGCTCCCTCTCGCGGGGGCGCTTAATGGATGAGCAGTTCTTC.

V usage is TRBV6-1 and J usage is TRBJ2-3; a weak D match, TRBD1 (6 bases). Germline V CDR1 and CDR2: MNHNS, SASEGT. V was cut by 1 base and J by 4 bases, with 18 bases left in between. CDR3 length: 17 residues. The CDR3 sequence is CASSEVSSGVYPDTQYF. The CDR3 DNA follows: TGTGCCAGCAGTGAAGTGTCGTCAGGGGTTTATCCAGATACGCAGTATTTT.

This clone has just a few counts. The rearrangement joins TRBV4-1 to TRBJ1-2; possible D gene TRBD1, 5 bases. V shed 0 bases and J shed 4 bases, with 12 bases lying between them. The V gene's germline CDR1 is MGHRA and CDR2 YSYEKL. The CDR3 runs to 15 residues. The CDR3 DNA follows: TGCGCCAGCAGCCAAGATGGCCAGGGATCCTATGGCTACACCTTC. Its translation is CASSQDGQGSYGYTF.

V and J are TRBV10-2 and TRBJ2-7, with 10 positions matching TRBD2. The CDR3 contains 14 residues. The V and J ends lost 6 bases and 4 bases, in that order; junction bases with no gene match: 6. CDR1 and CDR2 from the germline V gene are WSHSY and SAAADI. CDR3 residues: CASSGEGLAYEQYF. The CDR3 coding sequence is TGCGCCAGCAGCGGCGAGGGACTAGCGTACGAGCAGTACTTC.

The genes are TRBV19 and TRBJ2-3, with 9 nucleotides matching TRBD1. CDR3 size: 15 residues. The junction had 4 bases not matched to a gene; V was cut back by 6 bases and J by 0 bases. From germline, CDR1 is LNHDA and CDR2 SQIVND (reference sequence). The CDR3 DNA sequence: TGTGCCAGTAGGGACAGGGGATCTAGCACAGATACGCAGTATTTT. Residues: CASRDRGSSTDTQYF.